This T cell receptor (beta chain) came from a study of regulatory T cells in long-lasting Graves disease (dated by TCRdb to the early 2020s). Broadly, across the study: To count as having persistent Graves' disease, a patient had to have received antithyroid drug treatment for over 5 years with TSH receptor autoantibodies remaining persistently positive. Peripheral blood TCR sequencing and RNA sequencing compared persistent Graves' disease patients with newly diagnosed Graves' disease patients. The study was registered as a clinical trial and conducted in China. A total of about 33 samples underwent TCR sequencing, from some 13 patients with persistent Graves' disease and roughly 20 patients with newly diagnosed Graves' disease. On average, persistent Graves' disease patients in the clinical cohort had been on antithyroid drugs for approximately ten years. What the study reported, not specific to this receptor: Sequencing and analysis were limited to the TCR beta chain. Compared with newly diagnosed patients, patients with persistent Graves' disease had lower TCR Shannon entropy and fewer highly expanded clones, which suggests clonal expansion. Patients with persistent disease shared more public clonotypes (around 2,500) than newly diagnosed patients did (around 980). TRBV28, TRBJ1-2 and TRBJ2-5 were preferentially used in persistent disease, while TRBV20-1 and TRBJ2-1 were favored in newly diagnosed disease. Only peripheral blood was studied, because thyroid tissue, the primary lesion, was inaccessible. As a limitation, the authors acknowledged that the small sample size may reduce accuracy.

Trimming takes 1 base from V and 5 bases from J, and the germline ends sit 10 bases apart. Counted from cysteine to phenylalanine, this CDR3 has 14 amino acids. The CDR3 DNA has 42 bases and is translated from base 1. CDR1 MGHRA and CDR2 YSYEKL are derived from the germline V gene. This specimen's time point label, interpreted: persistent/refractory GD, antithyroid drugs over 5 years with positive TRAb. For both TCR sequencing and RNA sequencing, RNA was extracted from PBMCs using TRIzol. Graves' disease was diagnosed according to American Thyroid Association guidelines. The patients came from an endocrinology department in Xi'an, China. From each patient, around 8.3 milliliters of peripheral blood was collected into an EDTA anticoagulant tube. Ficoll Paque Plus density gradient separation was used to isolate PBMCs, and no further T cell sorting was performed. An Agilent 2100 Bioanalyzer and agarose gel were used to check RNA quality, while a NanoDrop 2000 measured RNA concentration.

Receptors were amplified or captured by multiplex PCR. TCRdb lists the instrument as Illumina HiSeq 4000. iRepertoire HTBI primers and Arm-PCR amplification of CDR3 regions were used to construct TCR beta libraries. Gel purification was performed on PCR products prior to sequencing. Under the source paper's analysis protocol: Gene usage analysis of CDR3 amino acid clonotypes relied on the approximately 60 TRBV and fewer than 15 TRBJ segments identified across samples. COPE and FqMerger were used to merge filtered high-quality paired reads into contigs. BLAST was used to align contigs to the IMGT TRBV, TRBD and TRBJ reference genes, and CDR3 was defined following IMGT. Any clonotype with a frequency above 0.1% was counted as a highly expanded clone. Repertoire diversity was measured by Shannon entropy, and V-J evenness by the Gini coefficient. Clonotypes shared by more than one individual were considered public. The public reads were reprocessed in TCRdb via fastp at Q25 and MiXCR, keeping in-frame beta chains. CDR3 protein duplicates are merged, each entry listing the most common genes and DNA. The V and J calls, along with clone size, are taken from TCRdb and not from the paper's own processing. The table for this sample lists 600,000 to 800,000 distinct CDR3 sequences; roughly 30% of them were counted only once. Of the sample, about 42% is held by the ten largest clones.

Turning to this clonotype: Its antigen is unknown. Base qualities are not recorded, but no much larger clone differs from it by a single base.

Source: peripheral blood mononuclear cells (PBMCs), taken when the disease was refractory, from a patient treated with antithyroid drugs. In this chain, TRBV4-1 is recombined with TRBJ2-3; possibly the D gene is TRBD1, per 6 matching bases. This clonotype originated in a female donor with Graves disease. The CDR3 has the sequence CASSQVQGGDTQYF. The DNA sequence is TGCGCCAGCAGCCAAGTACAGGGCGGAGATACGCAGTATTTT.